The clone carrying this T cell receptor (beta chain) was observed a handful of times. The data derive from a study of T cell repertoires in ileal Crohn's disease. Time point of the sample: proximal margin of the surgical specimen (macroscopically non-inflamed). The protocol was immunoSEQ multiplex PCR, while the TCRdb copy is restricted to in-frame clones and leaves out a portion. Among approximately 3,000 clones listed, about two thirds were seen once. The sample consisted of ileal tissue. The origin of this receptor is an adult with Crohn's disease.

The CDR3 is CASSSSGFVDNSPLHF. For the CDR3, the DNA is TGCGCCAGCAGCTCCTCAGGGTTTGTTGATAATTCACCCCTCCACTTT. V gene TRBV5-1 combines with J gene TRBJ1-6; perhaps TRBD1 as D (5 bases). CDR3 length: 16 amino acids. V was trimmed by 3 bases and J by 5 bases, leaving 15 bases between them. From germline, CDR1 is SGHRS and CDR2 YFSETQ.